The 16 T cell receptor beta chains below come from one sample, sequenced in a study of blood T cell repertoires in COVID-19. The method was immunoSEQ multiplex PCR; TCRdb's version includes in-frame clones alone and lacks a portion of them. The sample holds a few hundred thousand clones; about 89% are singletons and the top ten take 1.2%. The sequencing sample was made of PBMCs or T cells enriched from blood (not recorded which). These receptor sequences come from a human donor in a cohort exposed to, infected with or recovered from COVID-19 (not recorded which). The donor label of this sample is uncertain.

The chain has TRBV27 and TRBJ1-5; D ambiguous. V lost 5 bases to trimming and J lost 0 bases, with 14 bases between them. Germline loops: CDR1 MNHEY, CDR2 SMNVEV (reference sequence). The CDR3 totals 16 residues. The CDR3: CASSHTGAVSNQPQHF. The CDR3, as DNA: TGTGCCAGCAGTCATACCGGCGCGGTTAGCAATCAGCCCCAGCATTTT.

This sequence joins TRBV29-1 and TRBJ1-2; TRBD1 matches at 7 bases. CDR1 SQVTM and CDR2 ANQGSEA come from the germline V gene. J was trimmed by 5 bases and V by 1 base; bases with no gene match: 4. The CDR3 has 13 residues. The CDR3 DNA reads TGCAGCGTTGAAGTGGCACAGGGGTATGGCTACACCTTC. This codes for CSVEVAQGYGYTF.

This chain links TRBV28 with TRBJ1-4; D is undetermined. V lost 1 base to trimming and J lost 6 bases, with 21 bases between them. CDR1 is MDHEN, CDR2 SYDVKM, per germline. The CDR3 has 18 amino acids. DNA for the CDR3: TGTGCCAGCAGTTTATCACCTATTCGGAGGGATGGGGATGAAAAACTGTTTTTT. Its protein is CASSLSPIRRDGDEKLFF.

This chain links TRBV5-4 with TRBJ1-4; TRBD1 is a possible D gene (5 bases). The CDR3 is 13 residues long. V was trimmed by 6 bases and J by 5 bases, leaving 11 bases between them. Germline V gives CDR1 SGHNT, CDR2 YYREEE (reference sequence). The CDR3 here is CASKVTGNEKLFF. The DNA for the CDR3 is TGTGCCAGCAAAGTAACAGGCAATGAAAAACTGTTTTTT.

The chain employs TRBV5-5 and TRBJ2-2; D not certain. V lost 2 bases to trimming and J lost 3 bases, with 14 bases between them. Germline assignment: CDR1 SGHKS and CDR2 YYEKEE (reference sequence). CDR3 size: 16 residues. The DNA of the CDR3 is TGTGCCAGCAGCTTAGACTTAGACGGCTACACCGGGGAGCTGTTTTTT. It codes for CASSLDLDGYTGELFF.

This chain connects TRBV11-2 to TRBJ2-7; D is unresolved. The germline gives CDR1 SGHAT, CDR2 FQNNGV. This CDR3 comprises 11 residues. V was pared by 5 bases and J by 1 base, with 3 bases between. CDR3 amino acids: CASSQSYEQYF. CDR3 nucleotide sequence: TGTGCCAGCAGCCAATCCTACGAGCAGTACTTC.

The chain recombines TRBV10-3 with TRBJ1-1; D uncertain. The CDR3 is made up of 13 amino acids. With 7 bases removed from V and 3 bases from J, the gap between germline ends came to 12 bases. Germline lookup yields CDR1 ENHRY and CDR2 SYGVKD. This chain's CDR3 is CAIKRAVDTEAFF. The CDR3 DNA reads as TGTGCCATCAAGAGGGCGGTAGACACTGAAGCTTTCTTT.

The chain couples TRBV27 to TRBJ2-7; no clear D gene. The CDR3 consists of 16 residues. Germline V CDR1 and CDR2: MNHEY, SMNVEV (reference sequence). Between the trimmed V and J ends, which lost 11 bases and 4 bases, there was a span of 27 bases. The CDR3 DNA is TGTGCCCGCAACCCTCCCCGCGGCCCCGATGGATACGAGCAGTACTTC. The encoded protein is CARNPPRGPDGYEQYF.

This clone was detected once. This sequence joins TRBV5-1 and TRBJ2-5; TRBD1 is a possible D gene (6 bases). Trimming took 4 bases from V and 1 from J, leaving 11 bases between them. CDR3 length equals 14 residues. CDR1 and CDR2 (germline): SGHRS, YFSETQ. The CDR3 sequence: CASSVRTVQETQYF. The DNA of the CDR3 is TGCGCCAGCAGCGTTAGGACAGTCCAAGAGACCCAGTACTTC.

J is TRBJ1-1 and V is TRBV2, with D possibly being TRBD1 (6 bases). V lost 3 bases to trimming and J lost 4 bases, with 9 bases between them. The CDR3 totals 13 residues. Germline V gene data show CDR1 as SNHLY and CDR2 as FYNNEI. In DNA, the CDR3 is TGTGCCAGCAGTGATGTGGGGGCCACTGAAGCTTTCTTT. This translates into CASSDVGATEAFF.

The chain carries TRBV12-3 or TRBV12-4 and TRBJ2-7, with 7 bases identical to TRBD1. After removal of 7 bases from V and 3 bases from J, the junction contained 6 bases not matched to a gene. The CDR3 loop spans 13 amino acids. The CDR3 sequence: CASKAGGHYEQYF. The CDR3 bases are TGTGCCAGCAAGGCAGGGGGTCACTACGAGCAGTACTTC.

This clone was counted a single time. The V gene is TRBV6-5, the J gene TRBJ2-3; D perhaps matches TRBD2 (6 bases). The CDR3 is made up of 13 amino acids. Germline lookup yields CDR1 MNHEY and CDR2 SVGAGI. Trimming removed 6 bases at V and 6 bases at J, with 13 bases between. CDR3 bases: TGTGCCAGCAGGTCCCTCGCGGGGGATACGCAGTATTTT. Residues: CASRSLAGDTQYF.

V is TRBV15 and J is TRBJ1-4; D gene unclear. Germline CDR1 and CDR2: LNHNV and YYDKDF (reference sequence). Between the trimmed V and J ends, which lost 0 bases and 3 bases, there was a span of 8 bases. This CDR3 is built from 15 residues. In nucleotides, the CDR3 is TGTGCCACCAGCAGAGACCGGGTCGCTAATGAAAAACTGTTTTTT. Encoded protein: CATSRDRVANEKLFF. Full variable domain (rest looked up from reference TRBV15 and TRBJ1-4): DAMVIQNPRYQVTQFGKPVTLSCSQTLNHNVMYWYQQKSSQAPKLLFHYYDKDFNNEADTPDNFQSRRPNTSFCFLDIRSPGLGDTAMYLCATSRDRVANEKLFFGSGTQLSVL.

This chain connects TRBV18 to TRBJ1-1; D not resolved. The CDR3 is 12 residues long. V lost 1 base to trimming and J lost 8 bases, with 8 bases between them. Germline CDR1 reads KGHSH; CDR2 reads LQKENI. This chain's CDR3 is CASSPRIGEAFF. The CDR3 nucleotides are TGTGCCAGCTCACCACGGATCGGGGAAGCTTTCTTT. The whole variable domain, filled in from reference TRBV18 and TRBJ1-1, reads NAGVMQNPRHLVRRRGQEARLRCSPMKGHSHVYWYRQLPEEGLKFMVYLQKENIIDESGMPKERFSAEFPKEGPSILRIQQVVRGDSAAYFCASSPRIGEAFFGQGTRLTVV.

V gene TRBV5-4 combines with J gene TRBJ2-7, with 13 bases aligning to TRBD2. The CDR3 runs to 15 residues. V trimming: 4 bases; J trimming: 6 bases; junction bases outside the gene matches: 7. CDR1 SGHNT and CDR2 YYREEE come from the germline V gene (reference sequence). CDR3 loop: CASSPGLAGTGEQYF. CDR3 bases: TGTGCCAGCAGCCCGGGACTAGCGGGGACAGGCGAGCAGTACTTC. Together with reference TRBV5-4 and TRBJ2-7, the CDR3 gives the full variable domain: ETGVTQSPTHLIKTRGQQVTLRCSSQSGHNTVSWYQQALGQGPQFIFQYYREEENGRGNFPPRFSGLQFPNYSSELNVNALELDDSALYLCASSPGLAGTGEQYFGPGTRLTVT.

This chain joins TRBV11-2 and TRBJ1-2; 7 bases agree with TRBD1. Trimming removed 4 bases from V and 0 bases from J; junction bases left unmatched: 5. The CDR3 loop spans 15 amino acids. Germline V gene lookup returns CDR1 SGHAT and CDR2 FQNNGV. CDR3 protein: CASSSRQGTNYGYTF. The CDR3 DNA reads as TGTGCCAGCAGCTCACGACAGGGTACTAACTATGGCTACACCTTC.